These T cell receptor beta chains were read from a single sample in a study of graft-versus-host responses after intestinal transplantation. Method: immunoSEQ multiplex PCR; TCRdb's copy keeps in-frame clones and lacks some. The sample lists about 38,000 clones; roughly 87% were seen once. This specimen was PBMCs, taken 1070 days after transplant. Every receptor here comes from a human patient who received an intestinal transplant, so some T cells may come from the graft donor. Each CDR3 is given with its conserved first and last residue. The D gene is left open where the match is weak.

V	J	D	DNA	CDR3
TRBV12-1	TRBJ1-6	NA	TGTGCCAGCAGCCCTCGGACCTGCAATTCACCCCTCCACTTT	CASSPRTCNSPLHF
TRBV6-1	TRBJ2-5	TRBD2	TGTGCCAGCAGCGGGGGAGGGGTGGATGAGACCCAGTACTTC	CASSGGGVDETQYF
TRBV10-3	TRBJ2-1	NA	TGTGCCATCAGTGAGATAGGGAATGAGCAGTTCTTC	CAISEIGNEQFF
TRBV7-9	TRBJ2-7	TRBD1	TGTGCCAGCAGCTTAGAGGACAGGGGGCATGAGCAGTACTTC	CASSLEDRGHEQYF
TRBV5-4	TRBJ2-5	TRBD1	TGTGCCAGCAGCCCAGGGGGCGAAGAGACCCAGTACTTC	CASSPGGEETQYF
TRBV7-8	TRBJ1-3	NA	TGTGCCAGCAGCTTAGGAAGGACTGGAAACACCATATATTTT	CASSLGRTGNTIYF
TRBV28	TRBJ2-5	NA	TGTGCCAGCAGTTTCTGGGGGCGGAAAGAGACCCAGTACTTC	CASSFWGRKETQYF
TRBV4-1	TRBJ1-6	NA	TGCGCCAGCAGCGAGGACGGCCTCAATTCACCCCTCCACTTT	CASSEDGLNSPLHF
TRBV4-1	TRBJ2-1	NA	TGCGCCAGCAGCCCCGGGACGGGGAACAATGAGCAGTTCTTC	CASSPGTGNNEQFF
TRBV7-7	TRBJ2-1	NA	TGTGCTAGCAGCTTATCTCCGGAGCAGGAGCAGTTCTTC	CASSLSPEQEQFF